Below, 6 T cell receptor beta chains from the same sample are listed, as sequenced in a study of shared clonotypes between healthy human individuals. Here immunoSEQ multiplex PCR was the method, and the copy in TCRdb shows in-frame clones only, minus some. The sample lists approximately 2.3 million clones, 90% to 95% occurring once. The material sequenced was naive CD4+ T cells from PBMCs. Specified subset: CD45RA+ positively selected. Every receptor here comes from a man aged 18 to 35 in good health. Some clones in this sample may be carry-over from other donors' samples.

As regards this clone: This could be a read error, since a much larger clone is one nucleotide away. This rearrangement joins TRBV28 to TRBJ1-1, with D unclear. This CDR3 has 12 residues. The germline V gene has CDR1 MDHEN and CDR2 SYDVKM. The CDR3 DNA reads TGTGCCGGCAGTTTACTGAACACTGAAGCTTTCTTT. It translates to CAGSLLNTEAFF.

This rearrangement joins TRBV7-9 to TRBJ2-1; D is uncertain. CDR1 is SEHNR, CDR2 FQNEAQ, per germline (reference sequence). CDR3 size: 14 residues. Deletions cut 2 bases from V and 4 bases from J, with 9 bases between. The CDR3 sequence: CASSLSLVYNEQFF. DNA for the CDR3: TGTGCCAGCAGCTTATCCCTAGTTTACAATGAGCAGTTCTTC.

V usage is TRBV5-1 and J usage is TRBJ1-5; D remains ambiguous. V was pared by 0 bases and J by 5 bases, with 12 bases between. Germline CDR1 SGHRS, CDR2 YFSETQ. This CDR3 spans 15 amino acids. Written as DNA, the CDR3 is TGCGCCAGCAGCTTGGCCGCAGGTGTTGATCAGCCCCAGCATTTT. This sequence encodes CASSLAAGVDQPQHF.

The V gene is TRBV14, the J gene TRBJ2-7, with 10 bases identical to TRBD1. The CDR3 is 16 amino acids. Germline lookup yields CDR1 SGHDN and CDR2 FVKESK. V was clipped by 6 bases and J by 6 bases; unmatched bases: 14. CDR3 loop: CASRIGAGQGNSEQYF. The CDR3 DNA reads as TGTGCCAGCAGAATCGGAGCGGGACAGGGGAATTCCGAGCAGTACTTC.

In DNA, the CDR3 is TGCGCCAGCAGCTGGGGACTTCACAATGAGCAGTTCTTC. Protein product: CASSWGLHNEQFF. The V gene is TRBV5-1, the J gene TRBJ2-1, with D maybe TRBD2 (6 bases). Germline values: CDR1 SGHRS, CDR2 YFSETQ. The CDR3 totals 13 residues. V lost 3 bases to trimming and J lost 5 bases, with 9 bases between them.

V is TRBV29-1 and J is TRBJ1-2; D is unclear. V gave up 2 bases and J gave up 4 bases, with 20 bases separating them. Germline V lookup: CDR1 SQVTM, CDR2 ANQGSEA. The CDR3 has 16 amino acids. This chain's CDR3 is CSVEIWGGEETYGYTF. CDR3 bases: TGCAGCGTTGAAATTTGGGGTGGGGAGGAAACCTATGGCTACACCTTC.